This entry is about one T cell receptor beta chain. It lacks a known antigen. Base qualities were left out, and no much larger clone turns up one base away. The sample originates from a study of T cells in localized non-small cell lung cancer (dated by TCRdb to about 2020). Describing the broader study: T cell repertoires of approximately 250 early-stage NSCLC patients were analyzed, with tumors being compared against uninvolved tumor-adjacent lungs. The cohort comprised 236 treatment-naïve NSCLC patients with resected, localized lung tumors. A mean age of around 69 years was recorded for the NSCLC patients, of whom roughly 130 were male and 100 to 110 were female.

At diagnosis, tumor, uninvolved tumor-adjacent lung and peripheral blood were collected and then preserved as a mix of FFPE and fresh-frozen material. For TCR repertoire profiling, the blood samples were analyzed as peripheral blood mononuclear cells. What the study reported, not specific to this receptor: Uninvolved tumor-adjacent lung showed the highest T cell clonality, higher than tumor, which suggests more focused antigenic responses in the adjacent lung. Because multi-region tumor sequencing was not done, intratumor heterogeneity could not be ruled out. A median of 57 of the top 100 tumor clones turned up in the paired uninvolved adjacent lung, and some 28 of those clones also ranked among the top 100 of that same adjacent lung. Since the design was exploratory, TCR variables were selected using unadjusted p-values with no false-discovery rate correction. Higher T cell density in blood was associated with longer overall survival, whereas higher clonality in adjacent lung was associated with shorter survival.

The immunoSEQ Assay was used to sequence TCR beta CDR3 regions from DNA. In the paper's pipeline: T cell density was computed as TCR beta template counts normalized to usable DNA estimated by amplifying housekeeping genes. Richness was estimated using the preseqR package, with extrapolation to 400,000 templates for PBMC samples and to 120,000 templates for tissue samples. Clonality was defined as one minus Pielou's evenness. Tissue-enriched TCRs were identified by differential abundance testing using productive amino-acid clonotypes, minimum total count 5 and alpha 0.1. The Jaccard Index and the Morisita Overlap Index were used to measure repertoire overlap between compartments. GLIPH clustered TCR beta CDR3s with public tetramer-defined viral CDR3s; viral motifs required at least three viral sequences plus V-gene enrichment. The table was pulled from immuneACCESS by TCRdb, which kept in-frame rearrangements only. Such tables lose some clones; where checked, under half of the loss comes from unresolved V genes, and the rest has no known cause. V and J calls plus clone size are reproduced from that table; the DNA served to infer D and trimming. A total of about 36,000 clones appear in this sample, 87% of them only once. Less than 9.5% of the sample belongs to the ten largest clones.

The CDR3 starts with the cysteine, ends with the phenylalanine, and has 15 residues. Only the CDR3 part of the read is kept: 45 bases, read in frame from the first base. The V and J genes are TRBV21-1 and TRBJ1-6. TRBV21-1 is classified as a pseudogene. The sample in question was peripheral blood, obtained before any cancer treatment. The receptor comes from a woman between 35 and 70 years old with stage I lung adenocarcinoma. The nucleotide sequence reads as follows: TGTGCCAGCCGGAAGGCAGCCTACTATAATTCACCCCTCCACTTT. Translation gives CASRKAAYYNSPLHF.